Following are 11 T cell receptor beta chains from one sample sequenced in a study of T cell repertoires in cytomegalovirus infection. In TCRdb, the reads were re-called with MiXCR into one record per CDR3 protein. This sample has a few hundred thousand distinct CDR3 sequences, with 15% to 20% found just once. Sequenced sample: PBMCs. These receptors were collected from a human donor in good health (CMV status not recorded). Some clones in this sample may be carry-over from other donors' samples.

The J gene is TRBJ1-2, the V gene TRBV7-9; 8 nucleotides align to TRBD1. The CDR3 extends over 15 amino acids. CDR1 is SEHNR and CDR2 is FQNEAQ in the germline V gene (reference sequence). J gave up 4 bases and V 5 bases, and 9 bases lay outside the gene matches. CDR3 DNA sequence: TGTGCCAGCAGCCGGACAGGGCTAGGGAGCTATGGCTACACCTTC. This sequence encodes CASSRTGLGSYGYTF.

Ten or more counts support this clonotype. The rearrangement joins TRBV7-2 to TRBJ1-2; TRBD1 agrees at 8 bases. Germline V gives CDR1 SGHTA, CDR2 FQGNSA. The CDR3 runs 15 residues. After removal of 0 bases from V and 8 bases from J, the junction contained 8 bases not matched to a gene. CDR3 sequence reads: CASSLAPGQGGGYTF. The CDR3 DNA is TGTGCCAGCAGCTTAGCTCCCGGACAGGGAGGAGGCTACACCTTC.

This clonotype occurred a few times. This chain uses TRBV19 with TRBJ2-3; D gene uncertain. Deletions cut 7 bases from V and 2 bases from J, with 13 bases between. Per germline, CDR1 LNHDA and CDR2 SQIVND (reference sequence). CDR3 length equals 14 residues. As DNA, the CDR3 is TGTGCCAGTACCCGGACCCACTTCACAGATACGCAGTATTTT. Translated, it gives CASTRTHFTDTQYF.

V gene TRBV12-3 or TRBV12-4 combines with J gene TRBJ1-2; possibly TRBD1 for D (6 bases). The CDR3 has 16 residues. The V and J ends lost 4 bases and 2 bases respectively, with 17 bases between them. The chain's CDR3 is CASSSHPPGQNYGYTF. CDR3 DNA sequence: TGTGCCAGCAGTTCACACCCTCCTGGACAGAACTATGGCTACACCTTC.

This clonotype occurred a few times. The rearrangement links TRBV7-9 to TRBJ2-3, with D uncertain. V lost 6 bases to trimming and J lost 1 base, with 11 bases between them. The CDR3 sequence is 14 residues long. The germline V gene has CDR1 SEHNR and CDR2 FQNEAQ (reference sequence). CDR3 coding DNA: TGTGCCAGCAGGGAGACGACTGGCACAGATACGCAGTATTTT. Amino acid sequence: CASRETTGTDTQYF.

CDR3 loop: CASSQWTANYGYTF. DNA for the CDR3: TGCGCCAGCAGCCAGTGGACAGCTAACTATGGCTACACCTTC. The chain is built from TRBV4-3 and TRBJ1-2; perhaps TRBD1 as D (6 bases). Germline V gene sequence: CDR1 LGHNA, CDR2 YSLEER. V was cut by 3 bases and J by 0 bases, with 8 bases left in between. The CDR3 contains 14 residues.

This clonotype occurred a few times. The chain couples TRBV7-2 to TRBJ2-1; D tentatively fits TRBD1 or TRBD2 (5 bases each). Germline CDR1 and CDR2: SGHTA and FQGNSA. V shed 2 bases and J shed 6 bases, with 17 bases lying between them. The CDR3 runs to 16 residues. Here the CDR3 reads CASSLNGGSLGNEQFF. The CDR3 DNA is TGTGCCAGCAGCTTAAATGGGGGAAGTCTAGGCAATGAGCAGTTCTTC.

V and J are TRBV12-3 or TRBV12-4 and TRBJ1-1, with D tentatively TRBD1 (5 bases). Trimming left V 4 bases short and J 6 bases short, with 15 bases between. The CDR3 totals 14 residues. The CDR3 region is CASSSGDRKAEAFF. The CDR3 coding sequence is TGTGCCAGCAGTTCGGGGGACCGGAAGGCTGAAGCTTTCTTT.

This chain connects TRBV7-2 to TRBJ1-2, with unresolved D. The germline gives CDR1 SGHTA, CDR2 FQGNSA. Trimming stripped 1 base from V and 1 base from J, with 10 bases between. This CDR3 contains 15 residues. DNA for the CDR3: TGTGCCAGCAGCTTAGGATCAGGTGTTAACTATGGCTACACCTTC. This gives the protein CASSLGSGVNYGYTF.

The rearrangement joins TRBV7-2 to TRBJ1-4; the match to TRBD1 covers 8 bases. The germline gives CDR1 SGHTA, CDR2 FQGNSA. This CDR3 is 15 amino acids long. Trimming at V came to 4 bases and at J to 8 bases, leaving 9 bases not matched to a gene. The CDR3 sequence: CASSSVQGVGEKLFF. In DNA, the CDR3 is TGTGCCAGCAGCTCAGTACAGGGGGTCGGGGAAAAACTGTTTTTT.

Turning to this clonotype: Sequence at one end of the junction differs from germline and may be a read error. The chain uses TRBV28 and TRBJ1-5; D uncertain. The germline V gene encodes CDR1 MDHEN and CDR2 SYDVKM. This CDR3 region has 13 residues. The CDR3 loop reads CARSLLGNQPQHF. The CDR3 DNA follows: TGTGCCAGAAGTTTATTGGGCAATCAGCCCCAGCATTTT.